The rows below give T cell receptor beta chains drawn from one sample of a study of identical twins. TCRdb re-called the 5' RACE reads with MiXCR, one entry per CDR3 protein. Of 1.5 million or so distinct CDR3 sequences listed, roughly 35% are singletons. Source material: cord blood. The receptors originated from a newborn girl in good health. CDR3s include the opening cysteine and the closing phenylalanine or tryptophan. Fields, in order: V gene, clone size, J gene, D gene, CDR3 DNA, CDR3 protein. The D gene is left open where the match is weak. Expanded clones are given a class, and other clones once, few, many or no size at all.

TRBV27	few	TRBJ1-2	NA	TGTGCCAGCAGTGTTCTACCAGGGACATCCGCGGGCTATGGCTACACCTTC	CASSVLPGTSAGYGYTF
TRBV12-3/TRBV12-4	NA	TRBJ2-1	TRBD2	TGTGCCACCGAGACTAGCGGGGGGTACAATGAGCAGTTCTTC	CATETSGGYNEQFF
TRBV20-1	once	TRBJ2-2	TRBD1	TGCAGTGCTGGACAGGCCGGGGAGCTGTTTTTT	CSAGQAGELFF
TRBV25-1	many	TRBJ1-2	TRBD1	TGTGCCAGCAGTGAATTTACAGGGGGTAACTATGGCTACACCTTC	CASSEFTGGNYGYTF
TRBV20-1	few	TRBJ2-4	NA	TGCAGTGCCCGACGCAGGGTATGGAACATTCAGTACTTC	CSARRRVWNIQYF
TRBV13	NA	TRBJ2-3	TRBD1	TGTGCCAGCGGACAGGGATTTCAGCCAGATACGCAGTATTTT	CASGQGFQPDTQYF
TRBV28	NA	TRBJ2-3	TRBD2	TGTGCCAGCAGTTTTGTTATCGGGACTAGTGATACGCAGTATTTT	CASSFVIGTSDTQYF
TRBV28	NA	TRBJ1-2	NA	TGTGCCAGCAGTTTCCCGGAAAACTATGGCTACACCTTC	CASSFPENYGYTF
TRBV27	NA	TRBJ2-7	TRBD2	TGTGCCAGCAGTATGGGACCAGCGGGAGGCTTCAGCGAGCAGTACTTC	CASSMGPAGGFSEQYF
TRBV12-3/TRBV12-4	few	TRBJ1-5	NA	TGTGCCAGCAGTTTAGGGGCTGGTTTTCAGCCCCAGCATTTT	CASSLGAGFQPQHF
TRBV4-2	few	TRBJ2-5	NA	TGTGCCAGCAGCGACCCGGGGCTAGGCAAAGAGACCCAGTACTTC	CASSDPGLGKETQYF
TRBV20-1	NA	TRBJ2-3	NA	TGCAGTTCCGACAGGAGCACAGATACGCAGTATTTT	CSSDRSTDTQYF
TRBV3-1	many	TRBJ2-7	NA	TGTGCCAGCAGCCAGGCACAGGACACCTACGAGCAGTACTTC	CASSQAQDTYEQYF
TRBV10-3	many	TRBJ2-7	NA	TGTGCCATCACCCCTGACTTATCGAGCTCCTACGAGCAGTACTTC	CAITPDLSSSYEQYF
TRBV10-2	NA	TRBJ1-1	NA	TGCGCCAGGGAACCGCGGAGGTGGGAGGACACTGAAGCTTTCTTT	CAREPRRWEDTEAFF
TRBV5-1	NA	TRBJ1-1	NA	TGCGCCAGCAGCGGGAAGGTCCCAGGATTAAGCGCTGAAGCTTTCTTT	CASSGKVPGLSAEAFF
TRBV5-1	NA	TRBJ1-2	NA	TGCGCCAGCAGCTTAGCGGCCAACAGCTATGGCTACACCTTC	CASSLAANSYGYTF
TRBV28	NA	TRBJ2-1	TRBD2	TGTGCCAGCCGGACTAGCGGCACCTACGAGCAGTTCTTC	CASRTSGTYEQFF
TRBV27	NA	TRBJ2-1	NA	TGTGCCAGCAGTTTATCACCCAGGGCCCTTTTCAATGAGCAGTTCTTC	CASSLSPRALFNEQFF
TRBV7-9	NA	TRBJ1-2	NA	TGTGCCAGCAGCTTAGCCCGGACAAGCGTACGACGGGATGGCTACACCTTC	CASSLARTSVRRDGYTF
TRBV11-2	many	TRBJ1-2	NA	TGTGCCAGCAGCCCCTCGGCCTACATCTATGGCTACACCTTC	CASSPSAYIYGYTF
TRBV15	NA	TRBJ1-1	NA	TGTGCCACCAGTCGCGAGGGAAGGAGTACTGAAGCTTTCTTT	CATSREGRSTEAFF
TRBV5-5	NA	TRBJ1-3	NA	TGTGCCAGCAGCTCGATCGTTGGGAGCTCTGGAAACACCATATATTTT	CASSSIVGSSGNTIYF
TRBV6-2/TRBV6-3	few	TRBJ2-7	TRBD1	TGTGCCAGCAGTTCCCTGGGACAGTCGACCTCCTACGAGCAGTACTTC	CASSSLGQSTSYEQYF
TRBV2	NA	TRBJ2-7	NA	TGTGCCAGCACATCAGACAGGATAGCCTTATACGAGCAGTACTTC	CASTSDRIALYEQYF
TRBV14	NA	TRBJ2-7	NA	TGTGCCAGCAGCCAACAGGGAAGGGGGGAGCAGTACTTC	CASSQQGRGEQYF
TRBV6-1	NA	TRBJ1-3	TRBD1	TGTGCCCGCAGTCCCGCTGCTGGACAGGAGCCGGGAAACACCATATATTTT	CARSPAAGQEPGNTIYF
TRBV30	NA	TRBJ1-1	NA	TGTGCCTGGAGTGTACTCATGAACACTGAAGCTTTCTTT	CAWSVLMNTEAFF
TRBV29-1	NA	TRBJ2-2	NA	TGCAGCGTTTGGACCACCGGGGAGCTGTTTTTT	CSVWTTGELFF
TRBV18	few	TRBJ2-7	TRBD1	TGTGCCAGCTCACCGGGCGGGACAGGGAGCTCCTACGAGCAGTACTTC	CASSPGGTGSSYEQYF
TRBV5-1	few	TRBJ1-2	TRBD1	TGCGCCAGCAGGACCGGGACAGCCGCGGGAGGCTACACCTTC	CASRTGTAAGGYTF
TRBV3-1	NA	TRBJ2-7	NA	TGTGCCAGCAGCCAAGAACTTGTCCTTGGAGACGAGCAGTACTTC	CASSQELVLGDEQYF
TRBV28	NA	TRBJ2-2	NA	TGTGCCAGCAGTCCCCACGGGGCGAACACCGGGGAGCTGTTTTTT	CASSPHGANTGELFF
TRBV24-1	NA	TRBJ1-2	NA	TGTGCCACCAGTGGCTCGACAGTCCGCTATGGCTACACCTTC	CATSGSTVRYGYTF
TRBV5-1	once	TRBJ2-7	NA	TGCGCCAGCAGCCCTGGACTATTACCCTCCAATGAGCAGTACTTC	CASSPGLLPSNEQYF
TRBV27	few	TRBJ2-7	NA	TGTGCCAGCAGTTTAACGGGACGGACTACCTACGAGCAGTACTTC	CASSLTGRTTYEQYF
TRBV7-2	NA	TRBJ1-4	NA	TGTGCCAGCAGCTTGAAGGTGGAAGGGGTGAAACTGTTTTTT	CASSLKVEGVKLFF
TRBV5-1	NA	TRBJ1-2	TRBD1	TGCGCCAGCAGCCCGGACAGGGTGGGCATCAACTATGGCTACACCTTC	CASSPDRVGINYGYTF
TRBV25-1	few	TRBJ2-5	NA	TGTGCCAGCAGCGAAACACGGGGAGGGGGGACCTACAATGAGCAGTACTTC	CASSETRGGGTYNEQYF
TRBV29-1	few	TRBJ2-4	NA	TGCAGCGTTGTAGGGACACGGGAGGAGGTAAACATTCAGTACTTC	CSVVGTREEVNIQYF
TRBV28	NA	TRBJ1-2	TRBD1	TGTGCCAGCAGTTTGATGGAGGGGGCTCCCGTGGATGGCTACACCTTC	CASSLMEGAPVDGYTF
TRBV3-1	NA	TRBJ2-3	TRBD2	TGTGCCAGCAGCCAAGATAGACTAGCGGGGGGGCGCGGAGATACGCAGTATTTT	CASSQDRLAGGRGDTQYF
TRBV11-2	once	TRBJ2-1	NA	TGTGCCAGCAGTATCCCAAGCCAACCCGTCTACAATGAGCAGTTCTTC	CASSIPSQPVYNEQFF
TRBV27	NA	TRBJ1-2	TRBD1	TGTGCCGACCGAGGGGCAGACAGGGGGGATCATGGCTACACCTTC	CADRGADRGDHGYTF
TRBV27	many	TRBJ2-7	NA	TGTGCCAGCAGCAGGTCTACCTCCTACGAGCAGTACTTC	CASSRSTSYEQYF
TRBV12-3/TRBV12-4	few	TRBJ2-1	NA	TGTGCCAGCAGTTGGGACAATAATGAGCAGTTCTTC	CASSWDNNEQFF
TRBV5-1	NA	TRBJ2-1	TRBD2	TGCGCCAGCAGCTTAGCTAGCGGGGGGATCAATGAGCAGTTCTTC	CASSLASGGINEQFF
TRBV20-1	once	TRBJ2-3	TRBD2	TGCAGTGCTAGGACGAGGACTAGCGTGCCAGATACGCAGTATTTT	CSARTRTSVPDTQYF
TRBV30	NA	TRBJ1-2	NA	TGTGCCTGGAGTGTACAGGCAGCCTATGGCTACACCTTC	CAWSVQAAYGYTF
TRBV6-5	once	TRBJ1-2	TRBD1	TGTGCCAGCGAGGAGCCCGTACAGGGGAACTATGGCTACACCTTC	CASEEPVQGNYGYTF
TRBV7-2	NA	TRBJ1-5	NA	TGTGCCAGCAGCTTAGAGGGGATAGGATATCAGCCCCAGCATTTT	CASSLEGIGYQPQHF
TRBV10-2	few	TRBJ2-7	NA	TGCGCCAGCAGTGAGGTGGTAGCGGCCTACGAGCAGTACTTC	CASSEVVAAYEQYF
TRBV4-2	NA	TRBJ2-4	TRBD2	TGTGCCAGCAGCCAAGAGGGGACTAGCGGGAGTTTAGCCAAAAACATTCAGTACTTC	CASSQEGTSGSLAKNIQYF